Listed here are 3 T cell receptor beta chains from one sample, sequenced in a study of T cells in Graves' hyperthyroidism and ophthalmopathy. TCR beta CDR3 region amplification was performed from RNA transcripts. The HTBI primer set served for first-round RT-PCR of the TCR CDR3. Using its own MiXCR run on the multiplex PCR reads, TCRdb lists one record per CDR3 protein. Here the sample spans around 520,000 distinct CDR3 sequences, under 15% being singletons. Sequenced sample: blood. The source is a woman aged 18 to 35 with Graves' hyperthyroidism.

This clonotype was counted a few times. This chain uses TRBV20-1 with TRBJ1-2; tentative D call: TRBD1 (6 bases). The V and J ends lost 2 bases and 0 bases respectively, with 16 bases between them. The CDR3 has 16 residues. The V gene's germline CDR1 is DFQATT and CDR2 SNEGSKA (reference sequence). CDR3 in amino acids: CSARSGAWAANYGYTF. The DNA of the CDR3 is TGCAGTGCTAGATCGGGGGCTTGGGCGGCTAACTATGGCTACACCTTC.

The sample holds a few counts of this clonotype. The rearrangement links TRBV10-3 to TRBJ2-1, with 8 bases matching TRBD2. The CDR3 runs 16 residues. V dropped 1 base and J dropped 7; count of bases not matched to a gene: 9. CDR1 and CDR2 (germline): ENHRY, SYGVKD. The CDR3 loop reads CAISELAAGDLNEQFF. The DNA of the CDR3 is TGTGCCATCAGTGAGTTAGCAGCGGGAGATCTGAATGAGCAGTTCTTC.

This clonotype was observed a handful of times. The V and J genes are TRBV5-6 and TRBJ1-2; D gene uncertain. Germline-derived CDR1 and CDR2 are SGHDT and YYEEEE. Trimming took 2 bases from V and 8 from J, leaving 16 bases between them. CDR3 length: 14 residues. For the CDR3, the DNA is TGTGCCAGCAGCTTCCCAAGCCCTTTGCCCGGCTACACCTTC. Encoded protein: CASSFPSPLPGYTF.